This T cell receptor (beta chain) was sequenced for a study of T-cell reconstitution after alpha-beta-depleted transplantation in children. The germline V gene encodes CDR1 SGHRS and CDR2 YFSETQ. The CDR3 totals 18 residues. Trimming removed 1 base from V and 7 bases from J; junction bases left unmatched: 11. Preparation of the TCRbeta library used unique molecular identifiers. TCRdb re-called the PCR reads through MiXCR, storing one row per CDR3 protein. The data hold hundreds of thousands of distinct CDR3 sequences, with roughly 14% observed a single time. This clonotype was sampled from a human donor who donated a stem cell graft to a child with Fanconi anemia. The gene calls are TRBV5-1 and TRBJ2-1, with 13 nucleotides matching TRBD2. Sequenced material: PBMCs, taken from the stem cell graft. CDR3 sequence (DNA): TGCGCCAGCAGCTTGACTACTCGACTAGCGGGGGGCAAAAATGAGCAGTTCTTC. Protein: CASSLTTRLAGGKNEQFF.